One sample yielded the 22 T cell receptor beta chains listed below, sequenced in a study of post-analysis software for immune sequencing data. No antigen has been assigned to these receptors. Unique molecular identifiers featured in each of the TCR beta cDNA libraries. TCRdb reanalysed the PCR reads using MiXCR and keeps one entry per CDR3 protein. The sample holds 800,000 to 950,000 distinct CDR3 sequences, about 53% seen once. Findings of the study overall: Comparison of patients with controls showed five TRBV segments more frequent in patients, TRBV5-6, TRBV5-1 and TRBV20-1 among them.

Specimen: blood. The source of these receptors is a girl between 5 and 17 years old with multiple sclerosis.

The J gene is TRBJ1-5, the V gene TRBV20-1; D might be TRBD1 (6 bases). The V gene lost 5 bases and the J gene lost 2 bases, with 19 bases spanning the gap. CDR3 length equals 16 residues. Germline CDR1 is DFQATT and CDR2 is SNEGSKA (reference sequence). The CDR3 loop is CSAGFGGAGGNQPQHF. As DNA, the CDR3 is TGCAGTGCTGGCTTTGGGGGGGCGGGTGGCAATCAGCCCCAGCATTTT.

This clonotype has a handful of counts. The chain couples TRBV7-9 to TRBJ1-5; D unresolved. With 5 bases removed from V and 1 base from J, the gap between germline ends came to 6 bases. CDR1 and CDR2 from the germline V gene are SEHNR and FQNEAQ (reference sequence). This CDR3 has 13 amino acids. CDR3 sequence (DNA): TGTGCCAGCAGCACCGGGAGCAATCAGCCCCAGCATTTT. Encoded protein: CASSTGSNQPQHF.

This chain uses TRBV2 with TRBJ2-1, with D possibly being TRBD1 (6 bases). The CDR3 is 14 amino acids. Germline lookup yields CDR1 SNHLY and CDR2 FYNNEI. V lost 9 bases, J lost 8 bases, and 20 bases lay in between. The CDR3 loop is CARSRQAGRDEQFF. The DNA of the CDR3 is TGTGCCAGATCGAGACAGGCAGGTAGGGATGAGCAGTTCTTC. The variable domain in full, with the rest retrieved from reference TRBV2 and TRBJ2-1, is EPEVTQTPSHQVTQMGQEVILRCVPISNHLYFYWYRQILGQKVEFLVSFYNNEISEKSEIFDDQFSVERPDGSNFTLKIRSTKLEDSAMYFCARSRQAGRDEQFFGPGTRLTVL.

V is TRBV29-1 and J is TRBJ2-1, with 9 nucleotides matching TRBD2. The CDR3 totals 12 residues. CDR1 is SQVTM and CDR2 is ANQGSEA in the germline V gene. Germline trimming cut 6 bases from V and 9 bases from J; bases unmatched to any gene: 6. DNA for the CDR3: TGCAGCGTCTCAGGACTAGCGAGTGAGCAGTTCTTC. The encoded protein is CSVSGLASEQFF.

The chain employs TRBV15 and TRBJ2-1, with 8 bases aligning to TRBD2. The CDR3 spans 16 residues. CDR1 is LNHNV, CDR2 YYDKDF, per germline (reference sequence). V shed 5 bases and J 6 bases; nucleotides not matched to a gene: 12. CDR3 loop: CATSSPGGAAINEQFF. The DNA for the CDR3 is TGTGCCACCAGCTCTCCCGGGGGGGCAGCGATCAATGAGCAGTTCTTC.

This clonotype has more than one count but fewer than ten. This chain connects TRBV7-8 to TRBJ2-4; weak D call: TRBD2 (6 bases). The assigned J gene may be wrong: the sequence end matches TRBJ2-7 better. Looked up from germline, CDR1 is SGHVS and CDR2 is FQNEAQ. The CDR3 is made up of 13 amino acids. The CDR3 DNA follows: TGTGCCAGCTCGAGGGGACTCTCCTACGAGCAGTACTTC. Encoded protein: CASSRGLSYEQYF.

The chain joins TRBV7-2 to TRBJ2-7; tentatively, D is TRBD1 (7 bases). Trimming took 2 bases from V and 3 from J, leaving 14 bases between them. This CDR3 has 15 amino acids. Germline V gene lookup returns CDR1 SGHTA and CDR2 FQGNSA. CDR3 residues: CASSLRGTEIYEQYF. CDR3 DNA: TGTGCCAGCAGCTTACGCGGGACAGAGATCTACGAGCAGTACTTC.

V and J are TRBV20-1 and TRBJ1-2; D is possibly TRBD1 (6 bases). V was clipped by 3 bases and J by 5 bases, with 10 bases between them. The CDR3 loop spans 12 amino acids. Germline loops: CDR1 DFQATT, CDR2 SNEGSKA (reference sequence). The CDR3 loop is CSASDRLYGYTF. Written as DNA, the CDR3 is TGCAGTGCTAGTGACAGGCTATATGGCTACACCTTC.

This clonotype was observed a single time. This chain connects TRBV12-3 or TRBV12-4 to TRBJ1-2; possible D gene TRBD1, 5 bases. The V and J ends lost 6 bases and 5 bases respectively, with 19 bases between them. This CDR3 is 15 amino acids long. The DNA of the CDR3 is TGTGCCAGCAGACCATCCCCGGGGCGTAGTTATGGCTACACCTTC. It is translated as CASRPSPGRSYGYTF.

The chain has TRBV5-4 and TRBJ2-5, with TRBD2 matching 7 bases. The V and J ends lost 4 bases and 9 bases, in that order; junction bases with no gene match: 12. This CDR3 region has 14 residues. Germline V gene data show CDR1 as SGHNT and CDR2 as YYREEE (reference sequence). This CDR3 is CASSQTGTKRPQYF. Written as DNA, the CDR3 is TGTGCCAGCAGCCAAACCGGGACTAAGAGACCCCAGTACTTC.

This CDR3 reads CASSADRDREPDTQYF. The CDR3 DNA is TGTGCCAGCAGTGCGGACCGGGACAGGGAGCCAGATACGCAGTATTTT. This chain joins TRBV6-1 and TRBJ2-3; 9 bases are shared with TRBD1. V shed 4 bases, J shed 4 bases, and the junction held 9 bases outside the gene matches. Per germline, CDR1 MNHNS and CDR2 SASEGT. This CDR3 comprises 16 residues.

This chain joins TRBV7-6 and TRBJ2-3, with 8 positions matching TRBD2. Trimming at V came to 4 bases and at J to 0 bases, leaving 9 bases not matched to a gene. Germline CDR1 SGHVS, CDR2 FNYEAQ. CDR3 size: 17 residues. CDR3 amino acids: CASSYSLAGTSTDTQYF. Here the CDR3 DNA reads TGTGCCAGCAGCTATAGTCTAGCGGGTACTAGCACAGATACGCAGTATTTT.

V is TRBV12-3 or TRBV12-4 and J is TRBJ2-1; 8 bases are a match to TRBD2. V gave up 5 bases and J gave up 2 bases; unmatched junction bases: 17. CDR3 length: 19 residues. This CDR3 is CASSTPYRATGLAYNEQFF. The CDR3 DNA is TGTGCCAGCAGTACACCCTACAGGGCCACGGGACTAGCCTACAATGAGCAGTTCTTC.

The CDR3 sequence is CASSHRGLLYNEQFF. In nucleotides, the CDR3 is TGTGCCAGCAGCCACAGGGGACTATTATACAATGAGCAGTTCTTC. This sequence joins TRBV3-1 and TRBJ2-1, with a possible D match to TRBD2 (7 bases). The CDR3 loop spans 15 amino acids. With 3 bases removed from V and 4 bases from J, the gap between germline ends came to 13 bases. Germline V gene sequence: CDR1 LGHDT, CDR2 YNNKEL (reference sequence).

This rearrangement joins TRBV5-8 to TRBJ2-7, with D perhaps TRBD1 or TRBD2 (6 bases each). Looked up from germline, CDR1 is SGHTS and CDR2 is YDEGEE. V lost 0 bases to trimming and J lost 5 bases, with 24 bases between them. The CDR3 covers 18 residues. The CDR3, as DNA: TGTGCCAGCAGCTTGGAAGCCCGGACAGTTCGAGGGGGGCACGAGCAGTACTTC. It yields the protein CASSLEARTVRGGHEQYF.

This sequence joins TRBV20-1 and TRBJ2-7, with D maybe TRBD1 (5 bases). Trimming shortened V by 0 bases and J by 2 bases, and 11 bases separated the two germline ends. CDR3 size: 14 residues. Germline loops: CDR1 DFQATT, CDR2 SNEGSKA (reference sequence). The CDR3 DNA sequence: TGCAGTGCTAGAGAGGGGCGGATGCCCTACGAGCAGTACTTC. It yields the protein CSAREGRMPYEQYF.

The table lists this clonotype with a count of one. This chain connects TRBV20-1 to TRBJ2-1, with D possibly matching TRBD1 (6 bases). Germline CDR1 reads DFQATT; CDR2 reads SNEGSKA (reference sequence). Trimming shortened V by 3 bases and J by 5 bases, and 11 bases separated the two germline ends. The CDR3 consists of 13 residues. The CDR3 DNA is TGCAGTGCTAGCCAGGGGCCTGACAATGAGCAGTTCTTC. Translated, it gives CSASQGPDNEQFF.

This sequence joins TRBV5-1 and TRBJ2-7; D might be TRBD2 (6 bases). The CDR3 runs to 14 residues. Trimming removed 3 bases at V and 7 bases at J, with 17 bases between. Germline CDR1 and CDR2: SGHRS and YFSETQ. DNA for the CDR3: TGCGCCAGCAGCTGGGACGACCCGGCGGGGGAGCAGTACTTC. This translates into CASSWDDPAGEQYF. Filled out from reference TRBV5-1 and TRBJ2-7, the complete variable domain reads KAGVTQTPRYLIKTRGQQVTLSCSPISGHRSVSWYQQTPGQGLQFLFEYFSETQRNKGNFPGRFSGRQFSNSRSEMNVSTLELGDSALYLCASSWDDPAGEQYFGPGTRLTVT.

The rearrangement joins TRBV5-1 to TRBJ2-7; D possibly uses TRBD1 or TRBD2 (5 bases each). Trimming stripped 0 bases from V and 3 bases from J, with 10 bases between. Germline-derived CDR1 and CDR2 are SGHRS and YFSETQ. CDR3 length: 14 residues. The CDR3 loop reads CASSLERQGYEQYF. Here the CDR3 DNA reads TGCGCCAGCAGCTTGGAGCGGCAGGGCTACGAGCAGTACTTC. Looking up the rest from reference TRBV5-1 and TRBJ2-7 gives the full variable domain: KAGVTQTPRYLIKTRGQQVTLSCSPISGHRSVSWYQQTPGQGLQFLFEYFSETQRNKGNFPGRFSGRQFSNSRSEMNVSTLELGDSALYLCASSLERQGYEQYFGPGTRLTVT.

This clonotype came up a few times. The V and J genes are TRBV9 and TRBJ2-1; the D is unclear. The germline gives CDR1 SGDLS, CDR2 YYNGEE. V lost 5 bases and J 8 bases, leaving 14 bases between the germline ends. The CDR3 sequence is 13 residues long. In nucleotides, the CDR3 is TGTGCCAGCAGAAATCTCAATAGGGATGAGCAGTTCTTC. Protein product: CASRNLNRDEQFF.

This clonotype came up a few times. The rearrangement uses TRBV7-9 and TRBJ2-5; D may be TRBD2 (5 bases). Germline assignment: CDR1 SEHNR and CDR2 FQNEAQ (reference sequence). V lost 7 bases to trimming and J lost 2 bases, with 17 bases between them. This CDR3 has 15 amino acids. Here the CDR3 reads CASIQNPGIQETQYF. CDR3 nucleotide sequence: TGTGCCAGCATCCAGAACCCGGGGATTCAAGAGACCCAGTACTTC.

The sample holds a few counts of this clonotype. The chain has TRBV29-1 and TRBJ1-1; D not resolved. Trimming pared 4 bases from V and 7 bases from J, leaving 10 bases between. This CDR3 region has 11 residues. Germline V gene sequence: CDR1 SQVTM, CDR2 ANQGSEA. CDR3 coding DNA: TGCAGCGTTGTTGAATTCGGTGAAGCTTTCTTT. It encodes CSVVEFGEAFF.